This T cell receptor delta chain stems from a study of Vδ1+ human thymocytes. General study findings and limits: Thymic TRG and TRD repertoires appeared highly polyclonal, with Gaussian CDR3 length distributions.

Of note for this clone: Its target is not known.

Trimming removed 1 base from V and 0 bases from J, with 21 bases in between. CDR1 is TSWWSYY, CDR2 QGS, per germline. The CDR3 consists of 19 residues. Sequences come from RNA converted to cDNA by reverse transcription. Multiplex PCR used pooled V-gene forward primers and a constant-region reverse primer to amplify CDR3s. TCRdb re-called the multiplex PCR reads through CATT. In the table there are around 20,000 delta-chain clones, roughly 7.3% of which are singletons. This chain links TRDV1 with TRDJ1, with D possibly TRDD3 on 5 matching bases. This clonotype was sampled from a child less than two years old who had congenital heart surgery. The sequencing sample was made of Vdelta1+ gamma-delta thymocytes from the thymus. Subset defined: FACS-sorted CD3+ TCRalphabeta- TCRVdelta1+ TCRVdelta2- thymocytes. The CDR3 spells CALGERLRGGPSYTDKLIF. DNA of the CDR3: TGTGCTCTTGGGGAACGTCTACGGGGGGGGCCATCGTACACCGATAAACTCATCTTT.